This paragraph reports one TCR beta chain. Reverse transcription used about 0.45 to 1 ug RNA and random hexamers. The immunoSEQ assay covered 54 Vbeta and 13 Jbeta segments for CDR3. A single record per CDR3 protein comes from TCRdb applying MiXCR to the immunoSEQ multiplex PCR reads. The sample holds 150,000 to 200,000 distinct CDR3 sequences, about 95% seen once. TCR beta sequencing was performed on blood CD8+ and CD4+ T cells. The controls were healthy donors who were matched for age and sex. Isolation of CD8+ and CD4+ T cells was performed negatively, whereas enrichment of TEMRA cells was done by FACS. This specimen comes from a study of CD8 T cells in Susac syndrome. The germline CDR1 and CDR2 sequences are SGHTA and FQGTGA. This CDR3 has 15 amino acids. Trimming took 1 base from V and 3 from J, leaving 11 bases between them.

Sequencing input: CD4+ T cells from PBMCs. The rearrangement uses TRBV7-3 and TRBJ2-3, with a weak D call TRBD2 (6 bases). The sequence came from a human donor in good health. Written as DNA, the CDR3 is TGTGCCAGCAGCTTAAGGGGCGGGATGACAGATACGCAGTATTTT. It yields the protein CASSLRGGMTDTQYF. The whole variable domain, filled in from reference TRBV7-3 and TRBJ2-3, reads GAGVSQTPSNKVTEKGKYVELRCDPISGHTALYWYRQSLGQGPEFLIYFQGTGAADDSGLPNDRFFAVRPEGSVSTLKIQRTERGDSAVYLCASSLRGGMTDTQYFGPGTRLTVL.